This T cell receptor beta chain is drawn from a study of a mutant IDH1 vaccine in newly diagnosed glioma. Concerning this clone itself: Its antigen remains unknown.

Germline V gene sequence: CDR1 MNHNS, CDR2 SASEGT. Trimming took off 0 bases at V and 4 bases at J, with 15 bases between the two ends. This CDR3 is built from 16 residues. Described time point: week 5, during vaccination. Every single dose of the vaccine, 300 ug of mutant IDH1 20-mer peptide, came with topical imiquimod. Sequenced by immunoSEQ multiplex PCR; TCRdb stores in-frame clones only, minus some. The table shows about 36,000 clones, with 81% occurring only once. The sequence derives from a man between 50 and 59 years old with glioma. This chain connects TRBV6-1 to TRBJ1-2; weak D call: TRBD1 (6 bases). Material: PBMCs, obtained from a glioma patient whose treatment included an IDH1 peptide vaccine. The CDR3: CASSEAAGDLLYGYTF. DNA of the CDR3: TGTGCCAGCAGTGAAGCTGCAGGGGACCTACTCTATGGCTACACCTTC.